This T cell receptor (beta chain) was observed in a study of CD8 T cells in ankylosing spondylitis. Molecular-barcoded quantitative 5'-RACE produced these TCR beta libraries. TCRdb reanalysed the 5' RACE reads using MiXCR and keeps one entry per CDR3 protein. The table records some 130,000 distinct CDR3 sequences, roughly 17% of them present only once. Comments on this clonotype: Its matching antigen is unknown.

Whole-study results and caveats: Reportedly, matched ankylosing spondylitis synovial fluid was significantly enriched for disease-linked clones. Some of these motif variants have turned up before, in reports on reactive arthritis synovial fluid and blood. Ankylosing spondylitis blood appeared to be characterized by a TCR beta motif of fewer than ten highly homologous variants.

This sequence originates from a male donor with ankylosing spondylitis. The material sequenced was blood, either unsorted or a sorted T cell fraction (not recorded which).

The CDR3 region is CASSGLAGETQYF. The CDR3 DNA reads as TGTGCCAGCAGTGGTCTAGCCGGAGAGACCCAGTACTTC. The chain recombines TRBV2 with TRBJ2-5, with a possible D match to TRBD2 (5 bases). Germline V CDR1 and CDR2: SNHLY, FYNNEI. There are 13 residues in the CDR3. Trimming left V 4 bases short and J 4 bases short, with 10 bases between.